This TCR beta chain was retrieved from a study of blood T cell repertoires in COVID-19. Looking at the study overall: Sample material is recorded as cDNA or gDNA derived from T cells, B-cell-depleted T cells, or PBMCs.

Under the authors' procedure: Using reference gene primer amplification, nucleated cell counts were estimated. Assay used: immunoSEQ multiplex PCR; TCRdb lists only in-frame clones, some missing. V and J calls and clone size are copied from that table; D and trimming were computed from the DNA. This sample carries about 160,000 clones, under 85% of them seen once, and the ten largest clones take roughly 1.2%. Losses at the gene ends were 3 bases for V and 2 bases for J; bases not matched to a gene: 7. The CDR3 spans 15 residues. Germline lookup yields CDR1 SGHDT and CDR2 YYEEEE. V usage is TRBV5-6 and J usage is TRBJ1-2, with 7 bases that match TRBD1. The specimen was peripheral blood. The receptor comes from a man in his fifties or sixties who had recovered from COVID-19. The DNA for the CDR3 is TGTGCCAGCAGCTATGGACAGGCGAGCAACTATGGCTACACCTTC. It is translated as CASSYGQASNYGYTF.